These 30 T cell receptor beta chains came from one sample sequenced in a study of blood T cells in healthy people across ages. Primers used in a second PCR of about 7 to 11 cycles were a sample-barcoded 5' primer and a J-beta primer mix. TCRdb processed the 5' RACE reads anew with MiXCR; each CDR3 protein has one entry. The table shows roughly 800,000 distinct CDR3 sequences, with 30% to 45% occurring only once. Sequenced input: blood. These receptors were collected from a man between 18 and 29 years old in good health.

This clonotype was found a few times. The V gene is TRBV6-2 or TRBV6-3, the J gene TRBJ2-7; TRBD1 is a possible D gene (6 bases). From germline, CDR1 is MNHEY and CDR2 SVGEGT. Trimming cost V 0 bases and J 0 bases, with 12 bases left between them. The CDR3 has 16 amino acids. The CDR3 DNA reads TGTGCCAGCAGTTACTCGAACAGGGTCTTCTCCTACGAGCAGTACTTC. Its protein product is CASSYSNRVFSYEQYF.

At least ten counts were recorded for this clonotype. CDR3 DNA sequence: TGTGCCAGCAGTTTATCTGGTTCAGGAGGGAATGGCTACACCTTC. The encoded protein is CASSLSGSGGNGYTF. The gene calls are TRBV12-3 or TRBV12-4 and TRBJ1-2; no clear D. V gave up 2 bases and J gave up 6 bases, with 16 bases separating them. The CDR3 extends over 15 amino acids.

This chain joins TRBV10-2 and TRBJ1-2; 8 bases map to TRBD1. V was pared by 6 bases and J by 4 bases, with 16 bases of the junction left unmatched. The germline V gene has CDR1 WSHSY and CDR2 SAAADI. The CDR3 runs to 17 residues. The CDR3 nucleotides are TGCGCCAGCAGGCCCCCCCAGACAGGGGTGATTGGCTATGGCTACACCTTC. It specifies CASRPPQTGVIGYGYTF.

The V gene is TRBV20-1, the J gene TRBJ1-1, with 9 bases that match TRBD1. CDR1 is DFQATT and CDR2 is SNEGSKA in the germline V gene (reference sequence). Losses at the gene ends were 0 bases for V and 4 bases for J; bases not matched to a gene: 3. The CDR3 loop spans 14 amino acids. CDR3 nucleotide sequence: TGCAGTGCTAGAGATAACAGGGGGCCCACTGAAGCTTTCTTT. It specifies CSARDNRGPTEAFF.

In its sample, this clonotype was seen many times. The V gene is TRBV5-6, the J gene TRBJ2-1; D uncertain. The CDR3 covers 14 residues. Germline V lookup: CDR1 SGHDT, CDR2 YYEEEE. Trimming removed 2 bases from V and 0 bases from J, with 6 bases in between. CDR3 amino acids: CASSFPSSYNEQFF. In nucleotides, the CDR3 is TGTGCCAGCAGCTTTCCGAGCTCCTACAATGAGCAGTTCTTC.

Comment on this clonotype: A much larger clone differs from this one at a single base, so this may be a read error. V gene TRBV6-4 combines with J gene TRBJ2-5; 12 bases are shared with TRBD2. Germline CDR1 MRHNA, CDR2 SNTAGT. V shed 3 bases, J shed 11 bases, and the junction held 10 bases outside the gene matches. The CDR3 extends over 15 amino acids. The CDR3 bases are TGTGCCAGCAGTGAAACTAGCGGGGGGAACAATGAGCAGTACTTC. Translation: CASSETSGGNNEQYF.

This clonotype was counted many times. The rearrangement joins TRBV6-5 to TRBJ2-3; D call uncertain. Trimming took off 2 bases at V and 2 bases at J, with 5 bases between the two ends. This CDR3 is built from 13 residues. Germline CDR1 is MNHEY and CDR2 is SVGAGI. As DNA, the CDR3 is TGTGCCAGCAGTTACCGGATCACAGATACGCAGTATTTT. It is translated as CASSYRITDTQYF.

The V call is TRBV5-1, the J call TRBJ2-1; 7 bases fit TRBD2. Trimming took 2 bases from V and 0 from J; bases not matched to a gene: 2. Germline V gives CDR1 SGHRS, CDR2 YFSETQ. There are 15 residues in the CDR3. CDR3: CASSLTSDSYNEQFF. The CDR3 nucleotides are TGCGCCAGCAGCTTAACTAGCGACTCCTACAATGAGCAGTTCTTC. Combining the CDR3 with reference TRBV5-1 and TRBJ2-1 gives the whole variable domain KAGVTQTPRYLIKTRGQQVTLSCSPISGHRSVSWYQQTPGQGLQFLFEYFSETQRNKGNFPGRFSGRQFSNSRSEMNVSTLELGDSALYLCASSLTSDSYNEQFFGPGTRLTVL.

A few counts support this clonotype. This chain connects TRBV13 to TRBJ2-1, with D unresolved. CDR3 length: 14 residues. Per the germline V gene, CDR1 is PRHDT and CDR2 is FYEKMQ (reference sequence). V was trimmed by 2 bases and J by 8 bases, leaving 13 bases between them. In DNA, the CDR3 is TGTGCCAGCAGCTTAAATCCGGCGCGCGATGAGCAGTTCTTC. The encoded protein is CASSLNPARDEQFF.

Note on this clonotype: This clone may be a read error of a much larger clone one base away. The genes are TRBV29-1 and TRBJ2-7; the match to TRBD1 covers 8 bases. The germline CDR1 and CDR2 sequences are SQVTM and ANQGSEA. CDR3 size: 12 residues. The V gene end was trimmed by 7 bases and the J gene end by 7 bases; junction bases not matched to a gene: 9. CDR3 coding DNA: TGCAGCGAAAGGACAGGGTACAATGAGCAGTACTTC. It encodes CSERTGYNEQYF.

On this clonotype itself: Possible read error: a much larger clone is one base away. The chain joins TRBV5-6 to TRBJ2-5, with TRBD1 matching over 7 bases. Germline V gene lookup returns CDR1 SGHDT and CDR2 YYEEEE. The CDR3 is 14 amino acids. V lost 5 bases and J lost 2; bases outside the gene matches: 6. The CDR3, as DNA: TGTGCCAGCAGTGGGGACAGATCGCAAGAGACCCAGTACTTC. Translation gives CASSGDRSQETQYF.

The chain employs TRBV29-1 and TRBJ2-2; TRBD1 agrees at 10 bases. V dropped 7 bases and J dropped 4; count of bases not matched to a gene: 6. Germline V lookup: CDR1 SQVTM, CDR2 ANQGSEA. The CDR3 is made up of 14 amino acids. The CDR3 reads CSASGTGATGELFF. Here the CDR3 DNA reads TGCAGCGCGTCCGGGACAGGGGCCACCGGGGAGCTGTTTTTT.

There are a few counts of this clonotype. The chain links TRBV12-3 or TRBV12-4 to TRBJ1-4; tentatively, D is TRBD1 (6 bases). The CDR3 sequence is 14 residues long. V shed 3 bases and J shed 8 bases, with 13 bases lying between them. This CDR3 is CASSFEGGTEKLFF. DNA for the CDR3: TGTGCCAGCAGTTTCGAGGGGGGTACGGAAAAACTGTTTTTT.

This clonotype was detected a few times. The V gene is TRBV11-1, the J gene TRBJ2-3, with D possibly being TRBD1 (5 bases). The CDR3 consists of 14 residues. Germline V gene sequence: CDR1 SGHAT, CDR2 FQDESV (reference sequence). The V and J ends lost 7 bases and 0 bases respectively, with 11 bases between them. The CDR3 DNA sequence: TGTGCCAGCACGGCAGGGTCTAGCACAGATACGCAGTATTTT. It codes for CASTAGSSTDTQYF.

This chain uses TRBV5-4 with TRBJ1-6; D not certain. The CDR3 covers 15 residues. V shed 4 bases and J shed 5 bases, with 13 bases lying between them. The V gene's germline CDR1 is SGHNT and CDR2 YYREEE (reference sequence). The CDR3 DNA follows: TGTGCCAGCAGCCAGAAAAGACACGATAATTCACCCCTCCACTTT. This gives the protein CASSQKRHDNSPLHF.

At least ten counts were recorded for this clonotype. V and J are TRBV7-9 and TRBJ2-7; weak D call: TRBD2 (5 bases). This CDR3 spans 15 amino acids. Germline V gene lookup returns CDR1 SEHNR and CDR2 FQNEAQ (reference sequence). Trimming stripped 1 base from V and 6 bases from J, with 16 bases between. The CDR3 region is CASSLEGALFGEQYF. The CDR3 DNA reads TGTGCCAGCAGCTTAGAGGGAGCCCTTTTTGGCGAGCAGTACTTC.

The chain employs TRBV5-5 and TRBJ1-3; the D gene is possibly TRBD1 (6 bases). Trimming took off 3 bases at V and 0 bases at J, with 13 bases between the two ends. Germline CDR1 and CDR2: SGHKS and YYEKEE (reference sequence). The CDR3 has 16 amino acids. The CDR3 here is CASSSRGILSGNTIYF. As DNA, the CDR3 is TGTGCCAGCAGCTCGAGGGGGATTCTCTCTGGAAACACCATATATTTT.

This clonotype was observed a few times. V gene TRBV12-5 combines with J gene TRBJ2-3, with 11 bases fitting TRBD2. The trim removed 6 bases at V and 2 bases at J, leaving 4 bases unmatched. The CDR3 totals 15 residues. The germline gives CDR1 LGHNT, CDR2 FRNRAP. CDR3 in amino acids: CASGETSGTTDTQYF. The CDR3 DNA is TGTGCTAGTGGGGAGACTAGCGGGACCACAGATACGCAGTATTTT.

On this clonotype: This may be a read error: a much more frequent sequence differs by one nucleotide. The chain uses TRBV20-1 and TRBJ2-3; 7 bases agree with TRBD1. Germline trimming cut 0 bases from V and 4 bases from J; bases unmatched to any gene: 7. The CDR3 loop spans 15 amino acids. The V gene's germline CDR1 is DFQATT and CDR2 SNEGSKA (reference sequence). Here the CDR3 reads CSAREVTGTADTQYF. CDR3 coding DNA: TGCAGTGCTAGAGAGGTGACAGGGACCGCAGATACGCAGTATTTT.

This clonotype showed up many times. The genes are TRBV14 and TRBJ1-2, with D perhaps TRBD1 (6 bases). Germline V gene data show CDR1 as SGHDN and CDR2 as FVKESK. This CDR3 is built from 12 residues. V was trimmed by 6 bases and J by 2 bases, leaving 7 bases between them. The CDR3 DNA is TGTGCCAGCAGTCAGGGGAACTATGGCTACACCTTC. It translates to CASSQGNYGYTF.

The table lists this clonotype with many counts. J is TRBJ2-4 and V is TRBV7-2; D call uncertain. There are 13 residues in the CDR3. V shed 5 bases and J shed 0 bases, with 5 bases lying between them. CDR1 SGHTA and CDR2 FQGNSA come from the germline V gene. Here the CDR3 DNA reads TGTGCCAGCAGCCCACCAGCCAAAAACATTCAGTACTTC. Its translation is CASSPPAKNIQYF.

The chain employs TRBV20-1 and TRBJ1-5; a possible D gene is TRBD1 (5 bases). Germline V gives CDR1 DFQATT, CDR2 SNEGSKA (reference sequence). The V gene lost 6 bases and the J gene lost 5 bases, with 14 bases spanning the gap. This CDR3 has 13 amino acids. In nucleotides, the CDR3 is TGCAGTGCAGAAGACAGAATTGATCAGCCCCAGCATTTT. It encodes CSAEDRIDQPQHF.

In the case of this clonotype: Relative to the germline gene, one junction end is altered; a read error may explain this. V gene TRBV9 combines with J gene TRBJ1-2, with D possibly matching TRBD1 (6 bases). The CDR3 has 13 residues. Germline values: CDR1 SGDLS, CDR2 YYNGEE. Written as DNA, the CDR3 is TGTGCCAGCAGCGGAACAGGGAACTATGGCCACACCTTC. It yields the protein CASSGTGNYGHTF.

To note about this clonotype: This may arise from a read error, as a much more abundant clone is one base away. This chain connects TRBV3-1 to TRBJ2-1; 12 positions agree with TRBD2. The V and J ends lost 7 bases and 5 bases, in that order; junction bases with no gene match: 6. Per germline, CDR1 LGHDT and CDR2 YNNKEL (reference sequence). The length of the CDR3 is 15 residues. CDR3 amino acids: CASNRRLAGDNEQFF. In nucleotides, the CDR3 is TGTGCCAGCAACCGCAGACTAGCGGGGGACAATGAGCAGTTCTTC.

This clonotype was counted between two and nine times. This chain joins TRBV5-1 and TRBJ2-2; D is unclear. The CDR3 length is 13 residues. Trimming removed 4 bases from V and 7 bases from J, with 11 bases in between. Germline lookup yields CDR1 SGHRS and CDR2 YFSETQ. The CDR3 is CASSTTEVGELFF. The DNA for the CDR3 is TGCGCCAGCAGCACCACGGAAGTCGGGGAGCTGTTTTTT.

For this clonotype: An end of the junction does not agree with germline; a read error may underlie this. The chain employs TRBV7-2 and TRBJ2-1, with D unresolved. This CDR3 comprises 12 residues. CDR1 is SGHTA, CDR2 FQGNSA, per germline. In DNA form, the CDR3 reads TGTGCCAGCAGCTTAGGACTCAATGAGCTGTTCTTC. Its protein product is CASSLGLNELFF.

The V and J genes are TRBV7-9 and TRBJ2-7; 8 bases line up with TRBD2. This CDR3 has 16 amino acids. CDR1 SEHNR and CDR2 FQNEAQ come from the germline V gene (reference sequence). V trimming: 2 bases; J trimming: 1 base; junction bases outside the gene matches: 7. The CDR3 region is CASSLLAGGTSYEQYF. The CDR3 DNA follows: TGTGCCAGCAGCTTACTGGCGGGGGGCACTTCCTACGAGCAGTACTTC.

This clonotype was picked up many times. The genes are TRBV4-1 and TRBJ1-2, with D possibly TRBD1 on 6 matching bases. Trimming removed 0 bases at V and 7 bases at J, with 12 bases between. This CDR3 spans 14 amino acids. Germline V gives CDR1 MGHRA, CDR2 YSYEKL. The CDR3 reads CASSQDPGAGGYTF. The CDR3 bases are TGCGCCAGCAGCCAAGATCCGGGGGCTGGTGGCTACACCTTC.

The table lists this clonotype with a few counts. This chain uses TRBV15 with TRBJ1-5, with a possible D match to TRBD1 (6 bases). The ends were cut back, 0 bases at V and 1 base at J, with 10 bases in the middle. This CDR3 region has 16 residues. Germline CDR1 LNHNV, CDR2 YYDKDF (reference sequence). The CDR3 protein is CATSRDGGASNQPQHF. CDR3 bases: TGTGCCACCAGCAGAGATGGGGGGGCGAGCAATCAGCCCCAGCATTTT. The full variable domain, with the rest looked up from reference TRBV15 and TRBJ1-5, is DAMVIQNPRYQVTQFGKPVTLSCSQTLNHNVMYWYQQKSSQAPKLLFHYYDKDFNNEADTPDNFQSRRPNTSFCFLDIRSPGLGDTAMYLCATSRDGGASNQPQHFGDGTRLSIL.

In DNA form, the CDR3 reads TGTGCCAGCAGCATAGACCCCCCTGGAGGCAATGAGCAGTACTTC. Translated: CASSIDPPGGNEQYF. The chain joins TRBV7-9 to TRBJ2-1; D is possibly TRBD2 (5 bases). The end of the DNA fits TRBJ2-7 better, so the J call may be wrong. CDR3 length: 15 residues. Germline V gives CDR1 SEHNR, CDR2 FQNEAQ (reference sequence).